Here is one TCR beta chain with its context. As yet, its antigen is unknown. The sample belongs to a study of shared clonotypes between healthy human individuals. The assay ran at deep level. In replicate PCRs of sorted subsets, approximately 190 ng DNA, about 30,000 T cell genomes, was used. The assay was immunoSEQ multiplex PCR, and TCRdb's table has in-frame clones only and misses some. The data hold some 2,400,000 clones, with more than 90% observed a single time. The CDR3 is 18 residues long. The V gene end was trimmed by 0 bases and the J gene end by 1 base; junction bases not matched to a gene: 9. Germline V gene lookup returns CDR1 PRHDT and CDR2 FYEKMQ (reference sequence). Whole-study results and caveats: Only blood underwent sampling, and tissue repertoires likely differ.

The TCR was taken from a man between 18 and 35 years old in good health. Specimen: naive CD4+ T cells sorted from blood. Subset here: CD45RA+ positively selected. V is TRBV13 and J is TRBJ2-7; 10 bases align to TRBD2. CDR3 in DNA: TGTGCCAGCAGCTTAGGCCTGCGGGCTAGCGGGAGTTCCTACGAGCAGTACTTC. It translates to CASSLGLRASGSSYEQYF.